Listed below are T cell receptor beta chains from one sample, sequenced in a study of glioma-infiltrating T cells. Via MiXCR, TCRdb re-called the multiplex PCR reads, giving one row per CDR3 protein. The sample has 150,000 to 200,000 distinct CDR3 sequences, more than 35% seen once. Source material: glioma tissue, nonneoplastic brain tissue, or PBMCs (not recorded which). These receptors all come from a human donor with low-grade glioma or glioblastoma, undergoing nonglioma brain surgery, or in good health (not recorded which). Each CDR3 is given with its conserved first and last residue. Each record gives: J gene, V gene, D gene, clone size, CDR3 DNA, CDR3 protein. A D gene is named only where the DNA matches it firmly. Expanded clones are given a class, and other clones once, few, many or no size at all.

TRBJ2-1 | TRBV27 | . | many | TGTGCCAGCAGTTTATCGACTAACCCGGGAACTGGTCATGAGCAGTTCTTC | CASSLSTNPGTGHEQFF
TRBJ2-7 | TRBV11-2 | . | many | TGTGCCAGCAGCTTAAACAGAGCCTCCTACGAGCAGTACTTC | CASSLNRASYEQYF
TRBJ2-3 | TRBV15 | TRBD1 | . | TGTGCCACCAGCAAGATAAGGACAGGGACAGATACGCAGTATTTT | CATSKIRTGTDTQYF
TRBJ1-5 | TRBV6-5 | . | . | TGTGCCTCTCACACCGATAGCAATCAGCCCCAGAATTTT | CASHTDSNQPQNF
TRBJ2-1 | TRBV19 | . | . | TGTGCCAGTAGTCGTTACAATGAGCAGTTCTTC | CASSRYNEQFF
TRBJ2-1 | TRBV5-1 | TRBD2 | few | TGCGCCAGCAGCATCCCCGGACTAGCGGGAGGATACAATGAGCAGTTCTTC | CASSIPGLAGGYNEQFF
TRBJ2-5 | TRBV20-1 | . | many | TGCAGTGCTAGAGATTTGGAGACCCAGTACTTC | CSARDLETQYF
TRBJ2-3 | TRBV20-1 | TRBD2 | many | TGCAGTGCCCTGAATTTAGCGGGACAAGCTTCCACAGATACGCAGTATTTT | CSALNLAGQASTDTQYF
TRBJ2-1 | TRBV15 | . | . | TGTGCCACCAGCAGACATGAGAGGGGGGCGGCGCCCCCCCCCAATGAGCAGTTCTTC | CATSRHERGAAPPPNEQFF
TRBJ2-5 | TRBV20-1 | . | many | TGCAGTGCTAGAGACCCCCTTGGGTACCAAGAGACCCAGTACTTC | CSARDPLGYQETQYF
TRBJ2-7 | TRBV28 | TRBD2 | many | TGTGCCAGCAGTTTTAATCTAGCGGTCCTCTCCTACGAGCAGTACTTC | CASSFNLAVLSYEQYF
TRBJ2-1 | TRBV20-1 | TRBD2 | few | TGCAGTGCAACCCCCTTGGGGAGCGGGAGGACCTACAATGAGCAGTTCTTC | CSATPLGSGRTYNEQFF
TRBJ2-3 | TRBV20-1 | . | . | TGCAGTGCTACGACTAGAGGGGCCTATAAGCAGTATTTT | CSATTRGAYKQYF
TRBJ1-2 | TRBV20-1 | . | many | TGCAGTGCTAGAGGGCCCGCAGGATACTATGGCTACACCTTC | CSARGPAGYYGYTF
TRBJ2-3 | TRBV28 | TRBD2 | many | TGTGCCAGCAGGGGGGAGGGTACCTACACAGATACGCAGTATTTT | CASRGEGTYTDTQYF
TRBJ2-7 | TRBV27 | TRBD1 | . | TGTGTCAGCGGTCGCCGGGACAGCTACGAGCAGTACTTC | CVSGRRDSYEQYF